Shown below are 31 T cell receptor beta chains from a single sample sequenced in a study of CD8 T cells in ankylosing spondylitis. Each CDR3 protein is one row after TCRdb ran MiXCR on the 5' RACE reads. The table lists just over 300,000 distinct CDR3 sequences, about a fifth of them singletons, with 3.5% to 4.5% in the top ten. Sequenced input: blood, either unsorted or a sorted T cell fraction (not recorded which). These TCRs come from a female donor with ankylosing spondylitis or in good health (not recorded which).

The rearrangement links TRBV3-1 to TRBJ2-3; D uncertain. Germline lookup yields CDR1 LGHDT and CDR2 YNNKEL (reference sequence). The V end lost 4 bases, the J end lost 9 bases, and 14 bases lay between the germline ends. The length of the CDR3 is 13 residues. CDR3 sequence reads: CASSRVPKPTQYF. CDR3 in DNA: TGTGCCAGCAGCCGGGTTCCCAAACCCACGCAGTATTTT.

On this clonotype itself: Just one base apart from a much larger clone, this may be a read error. The CDR3 end shows no conserved phenylalanine or tryptophan, and so a read error is likely. The V and J genes are TRBV3-1 and TRBJ2-3; D unresolved. The germline V gene has CDR1 LGHDT and CDR2 YNNKEL (reference sequence). Deletions cut 2 bases from V and 7 bases from J, with 10 bases between. The CDR3 spans 13 residues. Written as DNA, the CDR3 is TGTGCCAGCAGCCAATTGATGGGGAATACGCAGTATCTT. Encoded protein: CASSQLMGNTQYL.

The CDR3 region is CASSKGNPRYGTGGEQFF. The DNA for the CDR3 is TGTGCCAGCAGTAAAGGCAACCCTAGATACGGGACCGGTGGTGAGCAGTTCTTC. This chain connects TRBV6-1 to TRBJ2-1; D possibly matches TRBD1 or TRBD2 (5 bases each). This CDR3 has 18 residues. V was cut by 5 bases and J by 9 bases, with 29 bases left in between. The V gene's germline CDR1 is MNHNS and CDR2 SASEGT.

The sample holds a few counts of this clonotype. The gene calls are TRBV30 and TRBJ2-3; TRBD2 matches at 8 bases. The CDR3 is made up of 16 amino acids. Germline loops: CDR1 GTSNPN, CDR2 SVGIG (reference sequence). With V trimmed by 0 bases and J by 2 bases, 7 bases remained unmatched. The CDR3 DNA follows: TGTGCCTGGAGTGTTGGGGCGGGAGGACCCACAGATACGCAGTATTTT. It specifies CAWSVGAGGPTDTQYF.

V usage is TRBV7-2 and J usage is TRBJ2-4; D is possibly TRBD1 (6 bases). The germline gives CDR1 SGHTA, CDR2 FQGNSA. V dropped 5 bases and J dropped 9 bases, with 17 bases sitting between them. This CDR3 contains 14 residues. The CDR3 sequence: CTSSPTGRGSIQYF. CDR3 coding DNA: TGTACCAGCAGCCCAACCGGCAGGGGAAGCATTCAGTACTTC.

This clonotype turned up a few times. The rearrangement uses TRBV29-1 and TRBJ2-2, with D possibly TRBD1 on 6 matching bases. CDR3 length equals 13 residues. V gave up 7 bases and J gave up 0 bases, with 9 bases separating them. CDR1 and CDR2 from the germline V gene are SQVTM and ANQGSEA. The CDR3 protein is CSANRANTGELFF. CDR3 bases: TGCAGCGCCAACAGGGCGAACACCGGGGAGCTGTTTTTT.

This clonotype occurred a few times. J is TRBJ1-3 and V is TRBV6-5; the D is unclear. V lost 2 bases, J lost 0 bases, and 5 bases lay in between. The germline V gene encodes CDR1 MNHEY and CDR2 SVGAGI. This CDR3 is built from 14 residues. The CDR3 DNA sequence: TGTGCCAGCAGTTACGGGGTCTCTGGAAACACCATATATTTT. Its protein is CASSYGVSGNTIYF.

This clonotype was recorded at least ten times. The chain links TRBV20-1 to TRBJ1-5; D might be TRBD1 (5 bases). The V gene's germline CDR1 is DFQATT and CDR2 SNEGSKA (reference sequence). CDR3 size: 14 residues. V lost 3 bases, J lost 3 bases, and 12 bases lay in between. This CDR3 reads CSASKGLSNQPQHF. In nucleotides, the CDR3 is TGCAGTGCTAGTAAGGGGCTTTCCAATCAGCCCCAGCATTTT.

This clonotype was seen at least ten times. J is TRBJ2-7 and V is TRBV10-3, with a tentative D call TRBD2 (5 bases). The CDR3 has 11 residues. V was cut by 6 bases and J by 5 bases, with 8 bases left in between. Germline CDR1 is ENHRY and CDR2 is SYGVKD. For the CDR3, the DNA is TGTGCCATCAGCGGGGAAAACGAGCAGTACTTC. Translating gives CAISGENEQYF.

The chain couples TRBV6-5 to TRBJ2-2, with TRBD1 matching 8 bases. The V segment lost 2 bases and the J segment 4 bases; nucleotides outside the gene matches: 3. CDR1 is MNHEY and CDR2 is SVGAGI in the germline V gene. The CDR3 extends over 15 amino acids. In DNA, the CDR3 is TGTGCCAGCAGTTACGCAGGGGGCGGCACCGGGGAGCTGTTTTTT. Translation: CASSYAGGGTGELFF.

This clonotype has more than one count but fewer than ten. This chain connects TRBV25-1 to TRBJ1-6; D is uncertain. The CDR3 is made up of 16 amino acids. CDR1 is MGHDK, CDR2 SYGVNS, per germline. Trimming took 6 bases from V and 4 from J, leaving 16 bases between them. The CDR3 loop is CASSEGRAGYNSPLHF. DNA for the CDR3: TGTGCCAGCAGCGAAGGGAGGGCCGGGTATAATTCACCCCTCCACTTT.

In its sample, this clonotype was seen a few times. The V and J genes are TRBV2 and TRBJ2-7; TRBD2 is a possible D gene (6 bases). The CDR3 loop spans 14 amino acids. CDR1 and CDR2 from the germline V gene are SNHLY and FYNNEI. Trimming removed 3 bases at V and 2 bases at J, with 11 bases between. As DNA, the CDR3 is TGTGCCAGCAGTGACTCTGGACTAACCTACGAGCAGTACTTC. It codes for CASSDSGLTYEQYF.

V gene TRBV5-5 combines with J gene TRBJ1-5; 7 positions agree with TRBD1. J was trimmed by 5 bases and V by 1 base; bases with no gene match: 3. The CDR3 has 14 residues. Germline V CDR1 and CDR2: SGHKS, YYEKEE (reference sequence). DNA of the CDR3: TGTGCCAGCAGCTTGACAGGGGCGGATCAGCCCCAGCATTTT. Translation: CASSLTGADQPQHF. Full variable domain (remainder filled in from reference TRBV5-5 and TRBJ1-5): DAGVTQSPTHLIKTRGQQVTLRCSPISGHKSVSWYQQVLGQGPQFIFQYYEKEERGRGNFPDRFSARQFPNYSSELNVNALLLGDSALYLCASSLTGADQPQHFGDGTRLSIL.

This clonotype was seen at least ten times. The V call is TRBV12-3 or TRBV12-4, the J call TRBJ1-1; D gene ambiguous. This CDR3 contains 13 residues. V lost 4 bases and J 5 bases, leaving 11 bases between the germline ends. For the CDR3, the DNA is TGTGCCAGCAGTTGGACCTTGGGAACTGAAGCTTTCTTT. Protein sequence: CASSWTLGTEAFF.

This clonotype was found a few times. The gene calls are TRBV18 and TRBJ1-6; D is unclear. The germline V gene encodes CDR1 KGHSH and CDR2 LQKENI. Trimming pared 2 bases from V and 8 bases from J, leaving 13 bases between. The CDR3 is 15 residues long. CDR3 nucleotide sequence: TGTGCCAGCTCACCAAGTGGCACAGCGGATTCACCCCTCCACTTT. This sequence encodes CASSPSGTADSPLHF.

This rearrangement joins TRBV20-1 to TRBJ2-1; D perhaps matches TRBD2 (6 bases). Per the germline V gene, CDR1 is DFQATT and CDR2 is SNEGSKA (reference sequence). V was cut by 6 bases and J by 1 base, with 16 bases left in between. The CDR3 is 15 residues long. The CDR3 DNA follows: TGCAGTGCCAGGGCTCGGGGGAGTTCCTACAATGAGCAGTTCTTC. This sequence encodes CSARARGSSYNEQFF.

This clonotype was detected a few times. This chain uses TRBV7-2 with TRBJ2-3; 10 nucleotides align to TRBD2. V dropped 2 bases and J dropped 3; count of bases not matched to a gene: 11. CDR3 length equals 18 residues. Germline V CDR1 and CDR2: SGHTA, FQGNSA. The CDR3 sequence is CASSLTIAGGASTDTQYF. In DNA form, the CDR3 reads TGTGCCAGCAGCTTAACGATAGCGGGAGGAGCTTCGACAGATACGCAGTATTTT.

This clonotype was seen only a few times. V gene TRBV5-2 combines with J gene TRBJ1-1; no DNA check was done on the table's D call, TRBD1. TRBV5-2 has pseudogene status. CDR3 length equals 14 residues. The CDR3 region has the DNA TGTGCCAGCAGCTTGAAACCCCCGGTCGCTGAAGCTTTCTTT. Residues: CASSLKPPVAEAFF.

The genes are TRBV20-1 and TRBJ2-4; D gene unclear. The CDR3 is 13 residues long. Trimming pared 1 base from V and 3 bases from J, leaving 7 bases between. CDR1 and CDR2 from the germline V gene are DFQATT and SNEGSKA (reference sequence). The CDR3 bases are TGCAGTGCTAGAGGTGACGGCAAAAACATTCAGTACTTC. Protein product: CSARGDGKNIQYF.

Regarding this clonotype: Given a much more abundant clone one base away, this may be a read error. V is TRBV10-2 and J is TRBJ1-1; D uncertain. The length of the CDR3 is 15 residues. V gave up 4 bases and J gave up 2 bases, with 14 bases separating them. CDR1 is WSHSY and CDR2 is SAAADI in the germline V gene. This CDR3 reads CASSGSSLINTEAFF. CDR3 DNA sequence: TGCGCCAGCAGTGGGAGCAGCCTAATCAACACTGAAGCTTTCTTT.

This clonotype was found many times. The chain couples TRBV7-9 to TRBJ1-1, with 9 positions matching TRBD1. Germline V CDR1 and CDR2: SEHNR, FQNEAQ (reference sequence). The trim removed 5 bases at V and 1 base at J, leaving 8 bases unmatched. The CDR3 sequence is 16 residues long. The CDR3 region is CASSLSEGQGNTEAFF. The CDR3 nucleotides are TGTGCCAGCAGCCTCTCAGAGGGACAGGGGAACACTGAAGCTTTCTTT.

The rearrangement joins TRBV3-1 to TRBJ1-1; no clear D gene. With 0 bases removed from V and 11 bases from J, the gap between germline ends came to 16 bases. This CDR3 has 14 amino acids. CDR1 is LGHDT, CDR2 YNNKEL, per germline (reference sequence). This CDR3 is CASSQDLGSEMAFF. CDR3 DNA sequence: TGTGCCAGCAGCCAAGATCTCGGAAGTGAGATGGCTTTCTTT.

This chain uses TRBV4-3 with TRBJ2-6; D not resolved. The V end lost 1 base, the J end lost 4 bases, and 5 bases lay between the germline ends. Germline V gene data show CDR1 as LGHNA and CDR2 as YSLEER. The CDR3 has 14 amino acids. The CDR3 nucleotides are TGCGCCAGCAGCCAAGGCCGGGGGGCCAACGTCCTGACTTTC. This encodes CASSQGRGANVLTF.

This chain joins TRBV11-1 and TRBJ2-7; 7 positions agree with TRBD2. CDR3 length: 14 amino acids. V lost 5 bases to trimming and J lost 2 bases; unmatched junction nucleotides: 6. Germline-derived CDR1 and CDR2 are SGHAT and FQDESV (reference sequence). CDR3: CASSGGDLAYEQYF. For the CDR3, the DNA is TGTGCCAGCAGCGGGGGGGACCTTGCCTACGAGCAGTACTTC. Variable domain in full (rest from reference TRBV11-1 and TRBJ2-7): EAEVAQSPRYKITEKSQAVAFWCDPISGHATLYWYRQILGQGPELLVQFQDESVVDDSQLPKDRFSAERLKGVDSTLKIQPAELGDSAMYLCASSGGDLAYEQYFGPGTRLTVT.

This clonotype was seen a few times. CDR3 DNA sequence: TGTGCCATCGGGACAGGACTGAACACTGAAGCTTTCTTT. Residues: CAIGTGLNTEAFF. The chain joins TRBV10-3 to TRBJ1-1, with 8 positions matching TRBD1. The V segment lost 8 bases and the J segment 0 bases; nucleotides outside the gene matches: 2. Germline CDR1 ENHRY, CDR2 SYGVKD. This CDR3 spans 13 amino acids.

This clonotype was seen a few times. The chain employs TRBV28 and TRBJ2-7, with D uncertain. CDR1 is MDHEN and CDR2 is SYDVKM in the germline V gene. The CDR3 loop spans 11 amino acids. The germline V and J ends were trimmed by 5 bases and 3 bases, with 5 bases remaining between them. The CDR3 spells CASSKNYEQYF. For the CDR3, the DNA is TGTGCCAGCAGTAAGAACTACGAGCAGTACTTC.

This clonotype was seen just once. This rearrangement joins TRBV6-5 to TRBJ2-1, with 7 bases lining up with TRBD1. The ends lost 7 bases at V and 6 bases at J; junction bases unmatched: 3. The CDR3 has 12 residues. Germline CDR1 MNHEY, CDR2 SVGAGI. The CDR3 DNA follows: TGTGCCAGCAAAGACAGGGTCAATGAGCAGTTCTTC. As protein: CASKDRVNEQFF.

The rearrangement uses TRBV3-1 and TRBJ2-1; D gene ambiguous. V was shortened by 1 base and J by 5 bases, with 12 bases between the two germline ends. Germline V gene sequence: CDR1 LGHDT, CDR2 YNNKEL (reference sequence). The CDR3 length is 15 residues. DNA for the CDR3: TGTGCCAGCAGCCAAGCCGCCCAGTCTCACAATGAGCAGTTCTTC. Translating gives CASSQAAQSHNEQFF.

The J gene is TRBJ2-7, the V gene TRBV5-1, with D perhaps given as TRBD1 or TRBD2 (5 bases each). Germline CDR1 reads SGHRS; CDR2 reads YFSETQ. This CDR3 has 14 amino acids. V was trimmed by 4 bases and J by 0 bases, leaving 11 bases between them. The CDR3 nucleotides are TGCGCCAGCAGCCCCCCGGGGACCTCCTACGAGCAGTACTTC. It encodes CASSPPGTSYEQYF.

The CDR3 reads CASSLFGTSGLEQFF. The CDR3 DNA is TGTGCCAGCAGCTTATTCGGGACTAGCGGGCTCGAGCAGTTCTTC. The genes are TRBV11-2 and TRBJ2-1; 12 nucleotides agree with TRBD2. The junction had 6 bases not matched to a gene; V was cut back by 2 bases and J by 10 bases. CDR1 SGHAT and CDR2 FQNNGV come from the germline V gene. The CDR3 has 15 amino acids.

This chain connects TRBV10-3 to TRBJ2-1; tentatively, D is TRBD2 (7 bases). Germline V CDR1 and CDR2: ENHRY, SYGVKD. Trimming took off 8 bases at V and 0 bases at J, with 14 bases between the two ends. This CDR3 contains 15 residues. The CDR3 sequence is CAIPKAGASYNEQFF. For the CDR3, the DNA is TGTGCCATCCCAAAGGCGGGGGCCTCCTACAATGAGCAGTTCTTC.